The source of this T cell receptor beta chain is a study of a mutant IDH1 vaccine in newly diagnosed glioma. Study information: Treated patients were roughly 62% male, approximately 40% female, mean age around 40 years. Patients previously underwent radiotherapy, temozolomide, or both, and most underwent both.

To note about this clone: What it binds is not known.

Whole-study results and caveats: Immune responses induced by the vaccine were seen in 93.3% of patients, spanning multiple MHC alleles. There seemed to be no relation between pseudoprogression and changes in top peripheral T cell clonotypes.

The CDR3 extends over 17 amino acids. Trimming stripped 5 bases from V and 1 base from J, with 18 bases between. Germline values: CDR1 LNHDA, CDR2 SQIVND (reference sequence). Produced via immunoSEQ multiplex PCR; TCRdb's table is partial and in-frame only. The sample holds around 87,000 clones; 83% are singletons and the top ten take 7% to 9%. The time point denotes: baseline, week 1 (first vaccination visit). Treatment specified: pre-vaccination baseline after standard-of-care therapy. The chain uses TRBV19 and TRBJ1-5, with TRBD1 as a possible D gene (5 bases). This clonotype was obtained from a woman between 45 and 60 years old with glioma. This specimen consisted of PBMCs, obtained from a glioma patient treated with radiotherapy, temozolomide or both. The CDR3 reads CASSPTQGSKSNQPQHF. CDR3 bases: TGTGCCAGTAGTCCAACTCAGGGTAGCAAGAGCAATCAGCCCCAGCATTTT.